This TCR beta chain is drawn from a study of PD-1 blockade in classical Hodgkin lymphoma. Autologous stem cell transplantation was followed by relapse in every patient, and brentuximab vedotin exposure varied. Per the germline V gene, CDR1 is MNHEY and CDR2 is SMNVEV (reference sequence). The CDR3 covers 11 residues. With 5 bases removed from V and 1 base from J, the gap between germline ends came to 2 bases. In regard to this clone: Antigen: not known.

Study-level results: TCR diversity rose significantly by C4D1 in CD4+ but not CD8+ cells.

Libraries were prepared by immunoSEQ multiplex PCR; TCRdb keeps only in-frame clonotypes and omits some of them. The table records some 150,000 clones, less than 80% of them present only once. The receptor's source is a human donor with classical Hodgkin lymphoma. Sequenced here: peripheral blood mononuclear cells (PBMCs), sampled before the second cycle of nivolumab. The chain uses TRBV27 and TRBJ2-5; D gene ambiguous. The CDR3 loop is CASSVQETQYF. Here the CDR3 DNA reads TGTGCCAGCAGTGTCCAAGAGACCCAGTACTTC.